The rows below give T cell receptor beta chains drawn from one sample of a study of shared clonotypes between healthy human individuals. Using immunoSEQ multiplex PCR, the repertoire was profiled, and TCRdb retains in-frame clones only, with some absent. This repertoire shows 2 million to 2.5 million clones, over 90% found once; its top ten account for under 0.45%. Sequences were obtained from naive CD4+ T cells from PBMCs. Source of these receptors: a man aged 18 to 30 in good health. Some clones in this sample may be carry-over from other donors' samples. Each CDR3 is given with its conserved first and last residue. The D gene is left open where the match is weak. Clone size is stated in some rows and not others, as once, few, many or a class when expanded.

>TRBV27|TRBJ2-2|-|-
CASSSKYNTGELFF
TGTGCCAGCAGTTCAAAGTACAACACCGGGGAGCTGTTTTTT
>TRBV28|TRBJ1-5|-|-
CASSRGGSNQPQHF
TGTGCCAGCAGCCGGGGGGGTAGCAATCAGCCCCAGCATTTT
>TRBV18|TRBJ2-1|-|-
CASSPAPSLANEQFF
TGTGCCAGCTCCCCCGCGCCATCCCTTGCCAATGAGCAGTTCTTC
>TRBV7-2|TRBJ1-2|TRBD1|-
CASAGQGVMGYGYTF
TGTGCCAGCGCGGGACAGGGGGTGATGGGGTATGGCTACACCTTC
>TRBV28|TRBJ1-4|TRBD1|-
CASTWFKKRTGELFF
TGTGCCAGCACCTGGTTTAAAAAGCGGACAGGTGAACTGTTTTTT
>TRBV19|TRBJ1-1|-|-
CASTFMTGEAFF
TGTGCCAGTACCTTCATGACAGGTGAAGCTTTCTTT
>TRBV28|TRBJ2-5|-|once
CASSFHRVGPQETQYF
TGTGCCAGCAGTTTTCACAGGGTGGGCCCCCAAGAGACCCAGTACTTC
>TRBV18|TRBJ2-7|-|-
CASSQALDYEQYF
TGTGCCAGCTCACAGGCCCTCGACTACGAGCAGTACTTC
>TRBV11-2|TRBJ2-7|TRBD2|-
CASRKLARGNEQYF
TGTGCCAGCAGGAAACTAGCGCGTGGAAACGAGCAGTACTTC
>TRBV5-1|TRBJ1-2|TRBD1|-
CASSLGERTGNGYTF
TGCGCCAGCAGCTTGGGGGAAAGGACAGGCAACGGCTACACCTTC
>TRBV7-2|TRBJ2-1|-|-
CASSLSLRANEQFF
TGTGCCAGCAGCTTAAGTCTCAGGGCCAATGAGCAGTTCTTC
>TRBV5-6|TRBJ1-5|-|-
CASSLLSGSNQPQHF
TGTGCCAGCAGCTTGCTTTCCGGAAGCAATCAGCCCCAGCATTTT
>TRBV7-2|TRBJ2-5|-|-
CASTGRTLGTQYF
TGTGCCAGCACGGGTAGGACGCTCGGGACCCAGTACTTC
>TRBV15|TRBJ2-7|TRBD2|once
CATSRDRRRGASGSVYEQYF
TGTGCCACCAGCAGAGATCGGAGGAGGGGGGCTAGCGGGAGTGTATACGAGCAGTACTTC
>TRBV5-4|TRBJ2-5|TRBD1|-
CASSGQGARETQYF
TGTGCCAGCAGCGGACAGGGGGCACGGGAGACCCAGTACTTC
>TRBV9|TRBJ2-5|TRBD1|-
CASSGLGQIQETQYF
TGTGCCAGCAGCGGACTGGGACAGATCCAAGAGACCCAGTACTTC
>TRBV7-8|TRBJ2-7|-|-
CASSPGGTVPYEQYF
TGTGCCAGCAGCCCCGGAGGGACAGTCCCCTACGAGCAGTACTTC
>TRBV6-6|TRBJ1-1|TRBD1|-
CASSPGGAWTEAFF
TGTGCCAGCAGTCCAGGGGGCGCGTGGACTGAAGCTTTCTTT
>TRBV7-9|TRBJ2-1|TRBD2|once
CASSRMFGTSGNEQFF
TGTGCCAGCAGCCGGATGTTCGGGACTAGCGGAAATGAGCAGTTCTTC
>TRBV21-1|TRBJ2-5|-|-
CASSNFRQSEETQYF
TGTGCCAGCAGCAACTTTCGTCAGTCGGAAGAGACCCAGTACTTC
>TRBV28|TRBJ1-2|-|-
CASSLVDRSGYTF
TGTGCCAGCAGTTTAGTAGACAGGAGTGGCTACACCTTC
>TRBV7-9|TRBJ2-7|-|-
CASSPRGSSYEQYF
TGTGCCAGCAGTCCCAGGGGAAGCTCCTACGAGCAGTACTTC
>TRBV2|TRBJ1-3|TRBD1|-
CASSPRTGVGNTIYF
TGTGCCAGCAGTCCGCGAACAGGGGTAGGAAACACCATATATTTT
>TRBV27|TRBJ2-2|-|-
CASSPFGVTGELFF
TGTGCCAGCAGTCCCTTCGGGGTCACCGGGGAGCTGTTTTTT
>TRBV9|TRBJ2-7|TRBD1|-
CASSILGAGGSYEQYF
TGTGCCAGCAGCATCCTGGGGGCAGGGGGCTCCTACGAGCAGTACTTC
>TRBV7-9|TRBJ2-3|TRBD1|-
CASRRQGAPEDTQYF
TGTGCCAGCAGGCGACAGGGGGCGCCCGAAGATACGCAGTATTTT